The rows below give T cell receptor beta chains drawn from one sample of a study of cytomegalovirus exposure and HLA in healthy donors. Profiled with immunoSEQ multiplex PCR; TCRdb holds only in-frame clones, not every one. This table lists approximately 50,000 clones. The sequencing sample was made of PBMCs. The source of these receptors is a woman aged 40 to 50 in good health and CMV-seronegative. Both conserved end residues are part of each CDR3.

J gene | CDR3 length | V gene | CDR3 protein
TRBJ2-1 | 15 | TRBV5-1 | CASRLRFEGGDEQFF
TRBJ2-7 | 17 | TRBV7-9 | CASSSSGTSGDAYEQYF
TRBJ1-2 | 14 | TRBV5-1 | CASSLEGTGSGYTF
TRBJ1-2 | 13 | TRBV28 | CASSAPAGRGYTF
TRBJ2-7 | 15 | TRBV30 | CAGSVGAGLAYEQYF
TRBJ2-7 | 16 | TRBV2 | CASSEGLAGGLYEQYF
TRBJ2-1 | 14 | TRBV19 | CASSIAPEGGEQFF
TRBJ2-6 | 16 | TRBV6-5 | CASSSVLGSGANVLTF
TRBJ1-3 | 15 | TRBV19 | CASSVPTGFGNTIYF
TRBJ1-2 | 15 | TRBV6-5 | CASRRQEGAGYGYTF
TRBJ2-7 | 18 | TRBV10-3 | CAIKLGGEGGPTDYEQYF
TRBJ2-5 | 16 | TRBV6-6 | CASSSPMGGGRETQYF
TRBJ2-1 | 15 | TRBV4-1 | CASSQVSPGGNEQFF
TRBJ1-1 | 13 | TRBV5-5 | CASSRRTGYEAFF
TRBJ2-7 | 11 | TRBV2 | CAGASAYEQYF
TRBJ1-1 | 14 | TRBV6-5 | CASSYWDGSTEAFF
TRBJ1-1 | 13 | TRBV6-1 | CASSSTWNTEAFF
TRBJ2-5 | 13 | TRBV4-2 | CASSQDIGQTQYF
TRBJ2-1 | 13 | TRBV10-3 | CAIAGGPYNEQFF
TRBJ1-2 | 15 | TRBV6-5 | CASSSTGLGYYGYTF
TRBJ1-4 | 16 | TRBV4-1 | CASSQVPTGLGEKLFF
TRBJ1-1 | 14 | TRBV19 | CASSIEQGNTEAFF
TRBJ1-2 | 14 | TRBV9 | CASSGSQGRLGYTF
TRBJ2-1 | 18 | TRBV5-1 | CASSSGTSGEAFDNEQFF
TRBJ1-2 | 14 | TRBV6-1 | CASSEGGQGRGYTF
TRBJ1-2 | 13 | TRBV7-9 | CASTIQGDYGYTF
TRBJ2-7 | 13 | TRBV5-4 | CASTVQGSYEQYF
TRBJ1-2 | 18 | TRBV7-8 | CASLRGFEQGEDSYGYTF
TRBJ2-3 | 17 | TRBV5-5 | CASSLESSGRVTDTQYF
TRBJ1-2 | 14 | TRBV4-3 | CASSHEGQLYGYTF
TRBJ2-1 | 14 | TRBV30 | CAWSVSLGGNEQFF
TRBJ1-1 | 15 | TRBV7-2 | CASSAQGAMNTEAFF
TRBJ2-2 | 15 | TRBV6-5 | CASSLAGGRTGELFF
TRBJ2-7 | 15 | TRBV28 | CASSLSAGSSYEQYF
TRBJ1-1 | 15 | TRBV27 | CASSLVPYGAAEAFF
TRBJ1-2 | 14 | TRBV5-4 | CASSPGTSNYGYTF
TRBJ2-3 | 12 | TRBV18 | CASTGGTDTQYF
TRBJ2-1 | 11 | TRBV7-2 | CARSSDNEQFF
TRBJ1-5 | 15 | TRBV15 | CATSRGRGGVSPQHF
TRBJ1-1 | 16 | TRBV6-4 | CASSDSPLGFGTEAFF
TRBJ2-7 | 15 | TRBV19 | CASSISVGLAHQQYF
TRBJ2-5 | 14 | TRBV2 | CASSAGLAQETQYF